The 17 T cell receptor beta chains presented below share a single source sample, sequenced in a study of cytomegalovirus exposure and HLA in healthy donors. Vbeta (60) and Jbeta (13) primers were used in the PCR. Clones were sequenced by immunoSEQ multiplex PCR, and TCRdb holds only the in-frame ones, with some missing. The table records under 200,000 clones, 80% of them present only once. The sample comprised PBMCs. The receptor source for this set is a man between 25 and 39 years old in good health and CMV-seronegative.

This clone was recorded a few times. The chain recombines TRBV6-1 with TRBJ1-6; the match to TRBD1 covers 8 bases. Germline V lookup: CDR1 MNHNS, CDR2 SASEGT. The J segment lost 7 bases and the V segment lost 6 bases, leaving 5 bases of the junction unmatched. This CDR3 region has 14 residues. The CDR3 bases are TGTGCCAGCAGGCCGGGACAGGAAAATTCACCCCTCCACTTT. This sequence encodes CASRPGQENSPLHF.

The V call is TRBV4-3, the J call TRBJ2-1; the match to TRBD2 covers 11 bases. This CDR3 contains 15 residues. The J segment lost 6 bases and the V segment lost 1 base, leaving 2 bases of the junction unmatched. Germline V gene sequence: CDR1 LGHNA, CDR2 YSLEER. CDR3 residues: CASSQASGGSNEQFF. CDR3 bases: TGCGCCAGCAGCCAAGCTAGCGGGGGGAGCAATGAGCAGTTCTTC.

The chain uses TRBV7-2 and TRBJ2-5; 7 nucleotides align to TRBD1. From germline, CDR1 is SGHTA and CDR2 FQGNSA. The CDR3 covers 13 residues. V gave up 4 bases and J gave up 4 bases; unmatched junction bases: 3. CDR3 DNA: TGTGCCAGCAGCTCCTACAGGGGAGAGACCCAGTACTTC. As protein: CASSSYRGETQYF.

The V call is TRBV4-1, the J call TRBJ1-2; TRBD1 matches 7 bases. The germline V gene encodes CDR1 MGHRA and CDR2 YSYEKL. The CDR3 has 15 amino acids. V was clipped by 1 base and J by 4 bases; unmatched bases: 6. CDR3: CASSQGQGISYGYTF. Written as DNA, the CDR3 is TGCGCCAGCAGCCAAGGACAGGGAATATCCTATGGCTACACCTTC.

This clone was detected a few times. The chain carries TRBV5-4 and TRBJ2-5; 8 bases fit TRBD1. Trimming took 4 bases from V and 5 from J; bases not matched to a gene: 7. The CDR3 is made up of 14 amino acids. Germline V lookup: CDR1 SGHNT, CDR2 YYREEE (reference sequence). The CDR3 reads CASSTGQGGETQYF. DNA of the CDR3: TGTGCCAGCAGCACAGGACAGGGTGGGGAGACCCAGTACTTC.

In the case of this clone: An end of the junction differs from the germline gene, which may be a read error. The chain combines TRBV7-7 with TRBJ2-1; D is perhaps TRBD1 (5 bases). Germline CDR1 and CDR2: SSHAT and FNYEAQ (reference sequence). This CDR3 is built from 14 residues. The CDR3 is CASSLDRGSNEQFF. DNA of the CDR3: TGTGCTAGCAGCTTAGATAGGGGCTCGAATGAGCAGTTCTTC.

The gene calls are TRBV5-6 and TRBJ2-7; 9 bases match TRBD1. There are 17 residues in the CDR3. The junction had 12 bases not matched to a gene; V was cut back by 4 bases and J by 1 base. Germline assignment: CDR1 SGHDT and CDR2 YYEEEE. The CDR3 DNA reads TGTGCCAGCAGCGCCAGCGCCGGGACAGGGATATCCTACGAGCAGTACTTC. Translating it yields CASSASAGTGISYEQYF.

This chain uses TRBV5-5 with TRBJ2-7; D gene unclear. V lost 5 bases, J lost 3 bases, and 18 bases lay in between. CDR3 size: 15 residues. Germline assignment: CDR1 SGHKS and CDR2 YYEKEE (reference sequence). The CDR3 sequence: CASRPPHSPNYEQYF. CDR3 DNA sequence: TGTGCCAGCAGGCCACCGCATTCCCCTAACTACGAGCAGTACTTC.

The chain recombines TRBV5-4 with TRBJ1-2; D call uncertain. Trimming stripped 4 bases from V and 4 bases from J, with 11 bases between. This CDR3 spans 13 amino acids. Germline V gives CDR1 SGHNT, CDR2 YYREEE (reference sequence). In DNA, the CDR3 is TGTGCCAGCAGCCCAACCCGGGGCTATGGCTACACCTTC. It specifies CASSPTRGYGYTF.

The chain combines TRBV7-8 with TRBJ2-5; TRBD2 might be the D (5 bases). This CDR3 has 17 amino acids. Germline-derived CDR1 and CDR2 are SGHVS and FQNEAQ. The ends were cut back, 5 bases at V and 2 bases at J, with 21 bases in the middle. The CDR3 DNA reads TGTGCCAGCAGCCGACCGGGAAATCGTCTATATCAAGAGACCCAGTACTTC. Residues: CASSRPGNRLYQETQYF. Using reference TRBV7-8 and TRBJ2-5 for the parts outside the CDR3, the full variable domain is GAGVSQSPRYKVAKRGQDVALRCDPISGHVSLFWYQQALGQGPEFLTYFQNEAQLDKSGLPSDRFFAERPEGSVSTLKIQRTQQEDSAVYLCASSRPGNRLYQETQYFGPGTRLLVL.

The chain joins TRBV28 to TRBJ2-7; TRBD1 matches at 8 bases. Per the germline V gene, CDR1 is MDHEN and CDR2 is SYDVKM. The CDR3 contains 15 residues. V was pared by 4 bases and J by 0 bases, with 5 bases of the junction left unmatched. The CDR3 DNA is TGTGCCAGCAGTTGGCCGGACAGGGCCTCCTACGAGCAGTACTTC. Encoded protein: CASSWPDRASYEQYF.

This clone showed up just once. This chain connects TRBV18 to TRBJ1-4, with D hard to call. Germline lookup yields CDR1 KGHSH and CDR2 LQKENI. This CDR3 has 13 amino acids. Deletions cut 3 bases from V and 8 bases from J, with 10 bases between. The CDR3: CASSPSAEEKLFF. The CDR3 region has the DNA TGTGCCAGCTCACCTTCGGCGGAGGAAAAACTGTTTTTT.

The chain carries TRBV6-4 and TRBJ2-1; TRBD2 aligns across 8 bases. CDR3 length: 15 amino acids. The germline CDR1 and CDR2 sequences are MRHNA and SNTAGT. V was pared by 5 bases and J by 9 bases, with 12 bases of the junction left unmatched. The CDR3 protein is CASSRLGGRISEQFF. In DNA, the CDR3 is TGTGCCAGCAGTCGTCTCGGCGGGAGGATAAGTGAGCAGTTCTTC.

The J gene is TRBJ2-7, the V gene TRBV10-1; 14 nucleotides align to TRBD2. The germline gives CDR1 WNHNN, CDR2 SYGVQD (reference sequence). The CDR3 is 16 amino acids. The ends lost 2 bases at V and 5 bases at J; junction bases unmatched: 5. The CDR3 coding sequence is TGCGCCAGCAGTGAGAGACTAGCGGGAGGGCCCGACGAGCAGTACTTC. Amino acids: CASSERLAGGPDEQYF.

The V call is TRBV5-6, the J call TRBJ2-5, with D perhaps TRBD1 (5 bases). The J call may be in error: the DNA end matches TRBJ2-7 better. This CDR3 has 13 amino acids. Germline V lookup: CDR1 SGHDT, CDR2 YYEEEE. DNA for the CDR3: TGTGCCAGCAGCTTCGACAGCTCCTACGAGCAGTACTTC. Its protein is CASSFDSSYEQYF.

About this clone: Other DNA sequences within the sample encode an identical CDR3. The rearrangement uses TRBV7-9 and TRBJ2-7, with unresolved D. Germline values: CDR1 SEHNR, CDR2 FQNEAQ (reference sequence). The CDR3 sequence is 14 residues long. Trimming cost V 1 base and J 0 bases, with 7 bases left between them. The DNA of the CDR3 is TGTGCCAGCAGCTTAGACAGCCTCTCCTACGAGCAGTACTTC. It yields the protein CASSLDSLSYEQYF.

This rearrangement joins TRBV25-1 to TRBJ1-4; TRBD1 might be the D (6 bases). V lost 0 bases to trimming and J lost 3 bases, with 8 bases between them. CDR3 length equals 15 residues. The germline V gene has CDR1 MGHDK and CDR2 SYGVNS. CDR3 coding DNA: TGTGCCAGCAGTGAATATCGGACAGCTAATGAAAAACTGTTTTTT. Translated: CASSEYRTANEKLFF. The complete variable domain, with remaining parts taken from reference TRBV25-1 and TRBJ1-4, reads EADIYQTPRYLVIGTGKKITLECSQTMGHDKMYWYQQDPGMELHLIHYSYGVNSTEKGDLSSESTVSRIRTEHFPLTLESARPSHTSQYLCASSEYRTANEKLFFGSGTQLSVL.